One T cell receptor beta chain is described in this entry. The data were taken from a study of cytomegalovirus exposure and HLA in healthy donors. CDR3 length: 14 amino acids. The germline V and J ends were trimmed by 5 bases and 5 bases, with 15 bases remaining between them. Germline CDR1 reads SGHTA; CDR2 reads FQGNSA. PCR used 60 Vbeta primers and 13 Jbeta primers. Data came from immunoSEQ multiplex PCR; TCRdb stores just in-frame clones and leaves some out. This repertoire shows under 100,000 clones, around 81% found once; its top ten account for approximately 4%. The chain is built from TRBV7-2 and TRBJ1-1, with D maybe TRBD1 (6 bases). The sequenced sample consisted of PBMCs. This sequence originates from a woman in her 70s in good health and CMV-seropositive. This CDR3 is CASSPDGGATEAFF. The CDR3 DNA follows: TGTGCCAGCAGCCCTGACGGGGGGGCAACTGAAGCTTTCTTT.